This T cell receptor (beta chain) comes out of a study of blood T cell repertoires in COVID-19. The overall study: The cDNA or gDNA used as material had been derived from T cells, B-cell-depleted T cells, or PBMCs.

Authors' analysis steps: Estimation of nucleated cell counts was performed using reference gene primer amplification. The method was immunoSEQ multiplex PCR; TCRdb's version includes in-frame clones alone and lacks a portion of them. The V and J calls and the clone size are those of that table, but D and trimming were determined from the DNA. The table lists roughly 240,000 clones, 83% of them singletons. A COVID-19 case had been met by exposed participants during the 2 weeks before study entry. This CDR3 contains 13 residues. V shed 6 bases and J shed 2 bases, with 8 bases lying between them. CDR1 is MNHEY, CDR2 SMNVEV, per germline (reference sequence).

The sequence derives from a middle-aged woman who had been exposed to COVID-19. The sequenced sample was PBMCs or T cells enriched from blood (not recorded which). V usage is TRBV27 and J usage is TRBJ1-5, with D unresolved. The CDR3 protein is CASRGSRNQPQHF. The CDR3 DNA sequence: TGTGCCAGCAGGGGCAGTCGCAATCAGCCCCAGCATTTT.